This TCR beta chain is from a study of OX40 agonist ivuxolimab in advanced cancers. A note on this clone: Its specificity is unknown.

Only in-frame clones appear in the TCRdb table, and some are missing; sequencing was by immunoSEQ multiplex PCR. Altogether 35,000 to 45,000 clones are present, 88% being singletons, with the ten largest covering 10% to 15%. The study, taken as a whole, reports: At 0.1 to 3.0 mg/kg, clonal expansion of CD4+ and CD8+ blood T cells had occurred by week 6.

Germline CDR1 reads MNHEY; CDR2 reads SVGAGI. This CDR3 is built from 14 residues. Trimming removed 5 bases from V and 2 bases from J, with 13 bases in between. This TCR derives from an adult with an advanced solid tumor such as melanoma, head and neck, liver or kidney cancer. The sequencing used CD4+ or CD8+ T cells sorted from blood, collected in a trial of the OX40 agonist ivuxolimab. This sequence joins TRBV6-5 and TRBJ2-7, with D possibly TRBD1 on 6 matching bases. CDR3 in amino acids: CASSGEQGPYEQYF. In nucleotides, the CDR3 is TGTGCCAGCAGTGGAGAACAGGGCCCCTACGAGCAGTACTTC.